This passage covers 4 T cell receptor beta chains from one sample sequenced in a study of blood T cell repertoires in COVID-19. Profiling relied on immunoSEQ multiplex PCR, and the TCRdb table lists in-frame clones only, not all of them. Among tens of thousands of clones listed, around four fifths were seen once. The sequenced sample was peripheral blood. The receptors derive from a human donor with acute or convalescent COVID-19. The donor label of this sample is uncertain.

The V and J genes are TRBV29-1 and TRBJ1-1, with D maybe TRBD1 (5 bases). Trimming cost V 5 bases and J 1 base, with 8 bases left between them. The CDR3 runs to 12 residues. Germline-derived CDR1 and CDR2 are SQVTM and ANQGSEA. In DNA, the CDR3 is TGCAGCGTTTTAGACAGGAACACTGAAGCTTTCTTT. Translated: CSVLDRNTEAFF.

The chain employs TRBV28 and TRBJ2-3; 11 bases map to TRBD2. V gave up 7 bases and J gave up 5 bases; unmatched junction bases: 14. Germline V gene sequence: CDR1 MDHEN, CDR2 SYDVKM. The CDR3 is 17 amino acids. Written as DNA, the CDR3 is TGTGCCAGCATCCTCACCACTAGCGGGGGAGAGGGAGATACGCAGTATTTT. Encoded protein: CASILTTSGGEGDTQYF.

The chain carries TRBV4-1 and TRBJ2-1, with 7 bases lining up with TRBD1. The germline gives CDR1 MGHRA, CDR2 YSYEKL. The CDR3 length is 16 residues. V was pared by 6 bases and J by 0 bases, with 8 bases of the junction left unmatched. The DNA for the CDR3 is TGCGCCAGCAGTCCACAGGGGTTGAGCTCCTACAATGAGCAGTTCTTC. This encodes CASSPQGLSSYNEQFF.

The V gene is TRBV27, the J gene TRBJ1-5, with 10 nucleotides matching TRBD1. Per germline, CDR1 MNHEY and CDR2 SMNVEV (reference sequence). The CDR3 has 20 amino acids. The V segment lost 5 bases and the J segment 0 bases; nucleotides outside the gene matches: 16. CDR3: CASSQMTGGYLMGSNQPQHF. The CDR3 nucleotides read TGTGCCAGCAGTCAAATGACAGGGGGCTATCTAATGGGTAGCAATCAGCCCCAGCATTTT.